Shown below are 31 T cell receptor beta chains from a single sample sequenced in a study of blood T cell repertoires in COVID-19. Sequencing was performed with immunoSEQ multiplex PCR; in TCRdb, only in-frame clones are kept and a portion is missing. The sample lists over 150,000 clones; less than 90% were seen once. Sequencing was carried out using peripheral blood. The receptor set was obtained from a woman aged 70 to 79 with COVID-19, enrolled during active disease.

The rearrangement links TRBV28 to TRBJ1-6; D ambiguous. V lost 2 bases, J lost 7 bases, and 18 bases lay in between. Germline CDR1 reads MDHEN; CDR2 reads SYDVKM. The CDR3 sequence is 17 residues long. The CDR3 is CASSLARIGVSNSPLHF. The CDR3 bases are TGTGCCAGCAGTTTAGCCCGGATCGGGGTATCGAATTCACCCCTCCACTTT.

The V call is TRBV10-2, the J call TRBJ1-2; D unclear. Trimming pared 0 bases from V and 4 bases from J, leaving 3 bases between. The V gene's germline CDR1 is WSHSY and CDR2 SAAADI. The CDR3 runs to 12 residues. The CDR3, as DNA: TGCGCCAGCAGTGAGTCCAGCTATGGCTACACCTTC. As protein: CASSESSYGYTF.

The rearrangement links TRBV6-1 to TRBJ1-2, with 7 nucleotides matching TRBD1. The length of the CDR3 is 14 residues. V lost 1 base, J lost 6 bases, and 5 bases stayed unmatched. In germline, CDR1 is MNHNS, CDR2 SASEGT. The CDR3 loop is CASSEVRTGHGYTF. The CDR3 DNA reads TGTGCCAGCAGTGAAGTCAGGACAGGCCATGGCTACACCTTC.

The chain couples TRBV5-4 to TRBJ2-1; the match to TRBD2 covers 14 bases. The CDR3 is made up of 15 amino acids. V lost 4 bases and J lost 9; bases outside the gene matches: 6. Germline V gene sequence: CDR1 SGHNT, CDR2 YYREEE (reference sequence). CDR3 loop: CASSPTGLAGVEQFF. The CDR3 nucleotides are TGTGCCAGCAGCCCCACGGGACTAGCGGGGGTTGAGCAGTTCTTC.

This chain connects TRBV29-1 to TRBJ1-1; 8 bases fit TRBD1. The CDR3 totals 14 residues. With V trimmed by 8 bases and J by 5 bases, 13 bases remained unmatched. In germline, CDR1 is SQVTM, CDR2 ANQGSEA. The CDR3 DNA reads TGCAGCTTATCCCTGGACAGGGAGTATACTGAAGCTTTCTTT. Its translation is CSLSLDREYTEAFF.

V is TRBV28 and J is TRBJ1-2; D call uncertain. Germline V lookup: CDR1 MDHEN, CDR2 SYDVKM. Trimming pared 3 bases from V and 6 bases from J, leaving 11 bases between. The CDR3 contains 13 residues. The CDR3 loop reads CASSFRALDGYTF. As DNA, the CDR3 is TGTGCCAGCAGTTTCCGAGCCTTGGATGGCTACACCTTC.

The chain recombines TRBV18 with TRBJ2-7; 9 bases match TRBD1. CDR3 length: 13 residues. CDR1 and CDR2 from the germline V gene are KGHSH and LQKENI. Unmatched junction bases numbered 6, after V lost 8 bases and J lost 4 bases. CDR3 DNA: TGTGCCAGCGCCGGACAGGGGAGTTACGAGCAGTACTTC. The encoded protein is CASAGQGSYEQYF.

The V and J genes are TRBV7-2 and TRBJ1-2, with no clear D. Germline-derived CDR1 and CDR2 are SGHTA and FQGNSA. V was pared by 5 bases and J by 2 bases, with 9 bases between. The CDR3 is made up of 13 amino acids. The CDR3 region has the DNA TGTGCCAGCAGCCTACAAGCGAACTATGGCTACACCTTC. Residues: CASSLQANYGYTF.

The CDR3, as DNA: TGTGCCAGCAGCCCTACGGCAGGGGGGTTATCCGAGCAGTACTTC. Protein product: CASSPTAGGLSEQYF. The chain has TRBV7-6 and TRBJ2-7; weak D call: TRBD1 (7 bases). Germline CDR1 is SGHVS and CDR2 is FNYEAQ. The CDR3 is made up of 15 amino acids. The V gene lost 5 bases and the J gene lost 6 bases, with 20 bases spanning the gap.

This rearrangement joins TRBV29-1 to TRBJ2-3; TRBD1 matches at 7 bases. CDR1 and CDR2 from the germline V gene are SQVTM and ANQGSEA. The CDR3 has 12 residues. After removal of 7 bases from V and 4 bases from J, the junction contained 5 bases not matched to a gene. The DNA for the CDR3 is TGCAGCGCCGCTACAGGGGCAGATACGCAGTATTTT. Protein: CSAATGADTQYF.

This chain uses TRBV18 with TRBJ2-3; the match to TRBD1 covers 8 bases. Germline CDR1 and CDR2: KGHSH and LQKENI. This CDR3 has 19 amino acids. Trimming removed 0 bases from V and 0 bases from J; junction bases left unmatched: 11. This CDR3 is CASSPPGQGAFPSTDTQYF. Written as DNA, the CDR3 is TGTGCCAGCTCACCACCTGGGCAGGGGGCCTTCCCTAGCACAGATACGCAGTATTTT.

This chain joins TRBV18 and TRBJ1-2, with a weak D call TRBD1 (6 bases). This CDR3 has 17 residues. V was shortened by 3 bases and J by 5 bases, with 22 bases between the two germline ends. Germline V gene data show CDR1 as KGHSH and CDR2 as LQKENI. CDR3 in DNA: TGTGCCAGCTCACCGAAAAGGGAATCCAACAGGGAGTATGGCTACACCTTC. This codes for CASSPKRESNREYGYTF.

The V gene is TRBV28, the J gene TRBJ1-1; a weak D match, TRBD1 (6 bases). V was cut by 4 bases and J by 6 bases, with 12 bases left in between. CDR1 and CDR2 from the germline V gene are MDHEN and SYDVKM. The CDR3 runs to 13 residues. CDR3 loop: CASSSGTLPEAFF. CDR3 DNA: TGTGCCAGCAGTTCCGGGACACTCCCTGAAGCTTTCTTT.

The rearrangement uses TRBV7-2 and TRBJ2-5; 11 positions match TRBD2. This CDR3 region has 17 residues. CDR1 SGHTA and CDR2 FQGNSA come from the germline V gene. J lost 5 bases, V lost 5 bases, and 13 bases had no gene match. In DNA, the CDR3 is TGTGCCAGCAGCGCTGGTAGCGGGAGGGCCGGGGGGGAGACCCAGTACTTC. Protein sequence: CASSAGSGRAGGETQYF.

V gene TRBV7-2 combines with J gene TRBJ2-2, with 9 bases fitting TRBD1. V shed 3 bases and J 5 bases; nucleotides not matched to a gene: 7. The CDR3 is 16 amino acids. Germline CDR1 SGHTA, CDR2 FQGNSA. CDR3 nucleotide sequence: TGTGCCAGCAGCTTCGACAGGGGGATAGGTACCGGGGAGCTGTTTTTT. This gives the protein CASSFDRGIGTGELFF.

In this sample, this clone turned up a few times. The genes are TRBV28 and TRBJ1-1; D may be TRBD1 (5 bases). In germline, CDR1 is MDHEN, CDR2 SYDVKM. Trimming stripped 1 base from V and 7 bases from J, with 16 bases between. The CDR3 covers 15 residues. This CDR3 reads CASSLFLGGASEAFF. The CDR3 nucleotides are TGTGCCAGCAGTTTATTTCTGGGAGGGGCCAGTGAAGCTTTCTTT.

This clone was observed a few times. The rearrangement links TRBV20-1 to TRBJ2-7; 12 positions match TRBD2. CDR1 is DFQATT, CDR2 SNEGSKA, per germline (reference sequence). This CDR3 has 16 amino acids. The V segment lost 3 bases and the J segment 4 bases; nucleotides outside the gene matches: 10. In DNA, the CDR3 is TGCAGTGCTAGTGGGACTAGCGGGTCCCCGGGATACGAGCAGTACTTC. It codes for CSASGTSGSPGYEQYF.

The CDR3 sequence: CASSYSFSTPTEAFF. CDR3 coding DNA: TGTGCCAGCAGTTACTCCTTTTCTACCCCCACTGAAGCTTTCTTT. The chain carries TRBV6-5 and TRBJ1-1; D remains ambiguous. This CDR3 has 15 amino acids. From germline, CDR1 is MNHEY and CDR2 SVGAGI. V gave up 0 bases and J gave up 4 bases, with 12 bases separating them.

In this sample, this clone turned up a few times. The CDR3 coding sequence is TGTGCCACCAGCCGACTAGCGGGTGGGGAGCAGTTCTTC. Amino acids: CATSRLAGGEQFF. V usage is TRBV24-1 and J usage is TRBJ2-1, with 10 bases fitting TRBD2. There are 13 residues in the CDR3. Germline CDR1 reads KGHDR; CDR2 reads SFDVKD. V lost 7 bases to trimming and J lost 10 bases; unmatched junction nucleotides: 6.

The V call is TRBV11-3, the J call TRBJ2-2, with D maybe TRBD2 (5 bases). Germline V gene data show CDR1 as SGHNT and CDR2 as YENEEA. Trimming left V 4 bases short and J 6 bases short, with 15 bases between. The CDR3 is 15 residues long. The CDR3 reads CASSSLRESAGELFF. CDR3 nucleotides: TGTGCCAGCAGCTCCTTAAGGGAGTCGGCCGGGGAGCTGTTTTTT.

The J gene is TRBJ2-4, the V gene TRBV7-2; the match to TRBD2 covers 7 bases. The CDR3 totals 15 residues. CDR1 is SGHTA and CDR2 is FQGNSA in the germline V gene. V was pared by 5 bases and J by 14 bases, with 18 bases of the junction left unmatched. CDR3 protein: CASSQAGPEADLKYF. CDR3 DNA: TGTGCCAGCAGCCAAGCGGGACCAGAGGCGGATCTAAAGTACTTC. The whole variable domain, filled in from reference TRBV7-2 and TRBJ2-4, reads GAGVSQSPSNKVTEKGKDVELRCDPISGHTALYWYRQSLGQGLEFLIYFQGNSAPDKSGLPSDRFSAERTGGSVSTLTIQRTQQEDSAVYLCASSQAGPEADLKYFGAGTRLSVL.

The chain couples TRBV20-1 to TRBJ2-7; D is possibly TRBD2 (6 bases). Germline V gene data show CDR1 as DFQATT and CDR2 as SNEGSKA (reference sequence). The ends were cut back, 2 bases at V and 7 bases at J, with 9 bases in the middle. The CDR3 is 11 residues long. The chain's CDR3 is CSARTGGEQYF. The CDR3 DNA sequence: TGCAGTGCTAGAACTGGAGGGGAGCAGTACTTC.

This clone was found once. The chain combines TRBV12-3 or TRBV12-4 with TRBJ1-3; D call uncertain. The CDR3 contains 11 residues. V lost 7 bases and J 8 bases, leaving 9 bases between the germline ends. The CDR3 nucleotides read TGTGCCAGCACCCCCCGCGACACCATATATTTT. Translation: CASTPRDTIYF.

This chain joins TRBV20-1 and TRBJ2-1; TRBD2 aligns across 12 bases. V lost 3 bases to trimming and J lost 3 bases; unmatched junction nucleotides: 6. Germline values: CDR1 DFQATT, CDR2 SNEGSKA (reference sequence). The CDR3 is 16 amino acids. This CDR3 is CSASRASGRDYNEQFF. The CDR3 coding sequence is TGCAGTGCTAGTAGGGCTAGCGGGAGGGACTACAATGAGCAGTTCTTC.

This clone was seen only once. The chain is built from TRBV7-9 and TRBJ1-5, with no clear D. Between the trimmed V and J ends, which lost 4 bases and 1 base, there was a span of 8 bases. The CDR3 has 14 residues. CDR1 is SEHNR, CDR2 FQNEAQ, per germline (reference sequence). CDR3: CASSYTESNQPQHF. The CDR3 nucleotides are TGTGCCAGCAGCTACACAGAGAGCAATCAGCCCCAGCATTTT.

V is TRBV6-1 and J is TRBJ2-7; 12 bases align to TRBD2. The trim removed 1 base at V and 6 bases at J, leaving 10 bases unmatched. This CDR3 contains 17 residues. Germline V gene data show CDR1 as MNHNS and CDR2 as SASEGT. The CDR3 loop reads CASSEGLAGGALGEQYF. In DNA, the CDR3 is TGTGCCAGCAGTGAAGGGCTAGCGGGAGGGGCCTTGGGCGAGCAGTACTTC.

The chain carries TRBV20-1 and TRBJ2-7; 9 bases fit TRBD2. The germline CDR1 and CDR2 sequences are DFQATT and SNEGSKA (reference sequence). J was trimmed by 7 bases and V by 3 bases; bases with no gene match: 7. There are 13 residues in the CDR3. The CDR3 is CSASKAGGREQYF. CDR3 coding DNA: TGCAGTGCTAGTAAAGCGGGAGGCAGGGAGCAGTACTTC.

V gene TRBV30 combines with J gene TRBJ2-1; D is possibly TRBD2 (6 bases). The V end was cut by 0 bases, the J end by 6 bases, with 15 bases between. CDR1 is GTSNPN, CDR2 SVGIG, per germline (reference sequence). The CDR3 is 15 amino acids. CDR3 amino acids: CAWSVGVAAINEQFF. The CDR3 coding sequence is TGTGCCTGGAGTGTAGGGGTAGCGGCTATCAATGAGCAGTTCTTC. The whole variable domain, filled in from reference TRBV30 and TRBJ2-1, reads SQTIHQWPATLVQPVGSPLSLECTVEGTSNPNLYWYRQAAGRGLQLLFYSVGIGQISSEVPQNLSASRPQDRQFILSSKKLLLSDSGFYLCAWSVGVAAINEQFFGPGTRLTVL.

The chain is built from TRBV24-1 and TRBJ1-5; TRBD1 matches 9 bases. Germline lookup yields CDR1 KGHDR and CDR2 SFDVKD. CDR3 size: 13 residues. V trimming: 9 bases; J trimming: 4 bases; junction bases outside the gene matches: 3. The CDR3 protein is CATATGGNQPQHF. In nucleotides, the CDR3 is TGTGCCACCGCGACAGGGGGAAATCAGCCCCAGCATTTT.

The chain links TRBV6-1 to TRBJ2-1; 11 bases map to TRBD1. Germline-derived CDR1 and CDR2 are MNHNS and SASEGT. The V segment lost 4 bases and the J segment 9 bases; nucleotides outside the gene matches: 11. This CDR3 is built from 16 residues. For the CDR3, the DNA is TGTGCCAGCAGTGTTCGTCCCGGGACAGGGGGGAGTGAGCAGTTCTTC. Translated, it gives CASSVRPGTGGSEQFF.

The DNA for the CDR3 is TGTGCCAGCAGCCCGTGGAGCGTTGGGGGGACCGGGGAGCTGTTTTTT. This translates into CASSPWSVGGTGELFF. The V gene is TRBV3-1 (or the pseudogene TRBV3-2), the J gene TRBJ2-2, with D perhaps matching TRBD2 (6 bases). In germline, CDR1 is LGHDT, CDR2 YNNKEL (reference sequence). Trimming took off 4 bases at V and 5 bases at J, with 17 bases between the two ends. The CDR3 consists of 16 residues.